This T cell receptor (beta chain) was captured in a study of T-cell reconstitution after alpha-beta-depleted transplantation in children. V was shortened by 4 bases and J by 1 base, with 21 bases between the two germline ends. Per germline, CDR1 SQVTM and CDR2 ANQGSEA. This CDR3 comprises 17 residues. Library preparation (for TCRbeta) was performed with unique molecular identifiers. TCRdb itself ran the PCR reads through MiXCR, one entry per CDR3 protein. This sample has about 600,000 distinct CDR3 sequences, with roughly 23% found just once. The starting material was PBMCs, mostly from graft donor cells, obtained 360 days after TCRalphabeta/CD19-depleted stem cell transplant. The chain uses TRBV29-1 and TRBJ2-3; D uncertain. The clonotype was recovered from a boy in the first two years of life who had a stem cell transplant for acute myeloid leukemia, so the T cells may come from the graft donor. As DNA, the CDR3 is TGCAGCGTTGGAAGACGCCTAAGGGTCTTAGGCACAGATACGCAGTATTTT. Protein: CSVGRRLRVLGTDTQYF.